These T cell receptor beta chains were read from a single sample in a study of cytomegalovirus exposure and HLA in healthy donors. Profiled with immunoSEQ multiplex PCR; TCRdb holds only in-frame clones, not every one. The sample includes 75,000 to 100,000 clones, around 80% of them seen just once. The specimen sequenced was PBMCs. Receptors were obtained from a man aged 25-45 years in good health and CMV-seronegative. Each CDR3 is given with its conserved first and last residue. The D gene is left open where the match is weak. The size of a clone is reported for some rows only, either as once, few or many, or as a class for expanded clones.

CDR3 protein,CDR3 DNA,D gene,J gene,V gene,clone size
CASSAGSPDYEQYF,TGTGCCAGCTCTGCGGGGAGTCCCGACTACGAGCAGTACTTC,NA,TRBJ2-7,TRBV18,NA
CASSRKGQLNTEAFF,TGTGCCAGCAGTAGAAAAGGACAGCTGAACACTGAAGCTTTCTTT,NA,TRBJ1-1,TRBV28,NA
CASSSTGTSGRNEQFF,TGTGCCAGTAGTTCCACCGGGACTAGCGGGAGGAATGAGCAGTTCTTC,TRBD2,TRBJ2-1,TRBV19,NA
CSAGGLGYEQYF,TGCAGCGCTGGAGGGCTAGGGTACGAGCAGTACTTC,NA,TRBJ2-7,TRBV29-1,NA
CAWSVVAGAGELFF,TGTGCCTGGAGTGTAGTAGCGGGAGCCGGGGAGCTGTTTTTT,TRBD2,TRBJ2-2,TRBV30,NA
CAIAKDRGFYEQYF,TGTGCCATCGCCAAAGATAGGGGATTCTACGAGCAGTACTTC,NA,TRBJ2-7,TRBV28,once
CASSFSGAGGTEAFF,TGTGCCAGCAGCTTTTCAGGGGCCGGTGGCACTGAAGCTTTCTTT,NA,TRBJ1-1,TRBV5-4,NA
CASGPGQVRFNYGYTF,TGTGCCAGCGGCCCGGGACAGGTTCGATTTAACTATGGCTACACCTTC,TRBD1,TRBJ1-2,TRBV7-6,NA
CAWTRAAEAFF,TGTGCCTGGACGAGGGCGGCTGAAGCTTTCTTT,NA,TRBJ1-1,TRBV30,NA
CASSAGDIRGSEQYF,TGTGCCAGCAGTGCGGGGGATATAAGGGGAAGTGAGCAGTACTTC,NA,TRBJ2-7,TRBV6-1,NA
CASSLSPGSWGANVLTF,TGTGCCAGCAGTTTATCTCCGGGTTCGTGGGGGGCCAACGTCCTGACTTTC,NA,TRBJ2-6,TRBV27,NA
CASSDSPNTEAFF,TGCGCCAGCAGTGACTCCCCGAACACTGAAGCTTTCTTT,NA,TRBJ1-1,TRBV10-1,once
CASSLEGMGETQYF,TGCGCCAGCAGCTTGGAGGGGATGGGAGAGACCCAGTACTTC,NA,TRBJ2-5,TRBV5-1,NA
CASSASGQPEYEQYF,TGTGCCAGCAGCGCCTCGGGACAGCCAGAATACGAGCAGTACTTC,TRBD1,TRBJ2-7,TRBV9,NA
CASSRGSRGERGAFF,TGCGCCAGCAGCCGGGGATCCAGGGGGGAACGTGGAGCTTTCTTT,TRBD1,TRBJ1-1,TRBV5-1,NA
CASSIGARVVNSPLHF,TGTGCCAGTAGTATAGGAGCGCGGGTCGTCAATTCACCCCTCCACTTT,NA,TRBJ1-6,TRBV19,NA
CASSLDLREQYF,TGTGCCAGCAGCTTAGATTTACGGGAGCAGTACTTC,NA,TRBJ2-5,TRBV11-2,few
CASSVPGVVKLFF,TGTGCCAGCAGTGTACCAGGGGTGGTAAAACTGTTTTTT,NA,TRBJ1-4,TRBV25-1,NA
CASSFGGAGSEQYF,TGTGCCAGCAGCTTTGGGGGGGCGGGGAGCGAGCAGTACTTC,NA,TRBJ2-7,TRBV7-9,NA
CASSVAAVGYEQYF,TGTGCCAGCAGCGTAGCAGCGGTTGGCTACGAGCAGTACTTC,NA,TRBJ2-7,TRBV9,NA
CATEGAGEKLFF,TGTGCCACCGAGGGGGCAGGTGAAAAACTGTTTTTT,TRBD1,TRBJ1-4,TRBV2,few
CASRNLGQNTGELFF,TGTGCCAGCAGGAACTTAGGACAGAACACCGGGGAGCTGTTTTTT,NA,TRBJ2-2,TRBV6-6,NA
CASSQDLTVASYEQYF,TGTGCCAGCAGCCAAGATTTAACAGTTGCGTCCTACGAGCAGTACTTC,NA,TRBJ2-7,TRBV4-2,once
CSARGLETQYF,TGCAGTGCTAGAGGACTGGAGACCCAGTACTTC,NA,TRBJ2-5,TRBV20-1,once
CASRASPGGSTDTQYF,TGTGCCAGCAGAGCGAGCCCAGGGGGATCCACAGATACGCAGTATTTT,TRBD1,TRBJ2-3,TRBV2,NA
CASRPADYGQGGYSNQPQHF,TGTGCCAGCAGGCCGGCCGATTATGGACAGGGCGGTTATAGCAATCAGCCCCAGCATTTT,TRBD1,TRBJ1-5,TRBV2,NA
CAWSVRRAGSNQPQHF,TGTGCCTGGAGTGTAAGAAGGGCAGGGAGCAATCAGCCCCAGCATTTT,NA,TRBJ1-5,TRBV30,NA
CASSLAPSYNEQFF,TGTGCCAGCAGTCTAGCGCCCTCCTACAATGAGCAGTTCTTC,NA,TRBJ2-1,TRBV7-6,NA
CASSTGTEGEKLFF,TGCGCCAGCAGCACCGGGACAGAAGGTGAAAAACTGTTTTTT,TRBD1,TRBJ1-4,TRBV5-1,NA
CASSPLHSLNTEAFF,TGTGCCAGCTCACCACTGCACAGTCTGAACACTGAAGCTTTCTTT,NA,TRBJ1-1,TRBV18,once
CSARLVETQYF,TGCAGTGCAAGACTAGTGGAGACCCAGTACTTC,NA,TRBJ2-5,TRBV20-1,NA
CAWSPLDTQYF,TGTGCCTGGAGCCCCCTAGATACGCAGTATTTT,NA,TRBJ2-3,TRBV30,NA